This T cell receptor beta chain originates from a study of cytomegalovirus exposure and HLA in healthy donors (TCRdb year 2017). Notes on the research overall: In an earlier analysis of 587 of the donors, about 270 Gb of sequence data and roughly 100 million unique TCR beta sequences from about 180 million T cells were reported. Approximately 300 gigabases of sequencing data and approximately 85 million unique TCR sequences were included in an early release covering about 700 HLA-typed donors. Of the 350 to 400 genotyped donors, about 80% fell in the genetic ancestry cluster associated with self-reported Caucasian donors. The study aimed to test whether signatures of past pathogen exposure could be identified by cataloging public T cell receptors. The study used immunosequencing to profile the T cell repertoires of approximately 690 subjects and linked those repertoires to cytomegalovirus serostatus. In addition to the first cohort of 650 to 800 subjects, a separate validation cohort of about 120 different subjects was used. High-throughput TCR immunosequencing, statistical association of individual TCRs with disease status, and machine learning were combined to predict cytomegalovirus infection status. To study patterns of TCR occurrence, a later analysis re-analyzed previously published TCR beta repertoires from several hundred donors and added high-resolution HLA genotyping. Rather than using new phenotypic data, the later analysis identified candidate immune exposures from TCR beta sequences and from how often those sequences occurred across donors. An earlier analysis of around 580 of the donors used high-throughput TCR beta sequencing to judge whether each TCR beta V gene segment behaved as functional or pseudogenic. Alongside the repertoire data, information on donor age, sex, ethnicity and CMV serostatus was compiled. In a later genetic analysis, genome-wide SNP genotypes for about three fifths of the roughly 670 donors were used, and that subset was treated as a discovery cohort. Every discovery cohort repertoire had been produced on one sequencing platform. Class I and class II HLA loci were covered by the typing at four-digit resolution. Typing coverage varied by locus: roughly 629-640 donors for A, B, C, DRB1 and DQB1; 500 to 550 for DQA1; around 570 for DPA1; 400 to 480 for DPB1. Five DR-DQ haplotypes were treated as single units for association and clustering because of strong linkage in the cohort. Across 300 to 500 genotyped donors of the cohort, an average of 235,054 unique TCR beta nucleotide sequences per donor were sequenced, and about a sixth of those sequences were non-productive. General study outcomes and caveats: In the study, approximately 160 TCR beta chains were listed as associated with cytomegalovirus. In a later genetic analysis, fewer N-insertions in productive TCRs were reported among donors in an Asian-associated ancestry cluster than the 666-donor mean. Because counts were too low, about 17 rarely observed V segments, including chromosome 9 orphons, were excluded from the earlier analysis of 587 of the donors. A later analysis associated about 18,000 TCR beta sequences with specific HLA alleles at a false discovery rate of 0.05. HLA typing was unavailable for some donors at each locus, so association tests used only the typed subset. For the cohort, immune exposure information was limited to CMV serostatus. In a later analysis, several top co-occurrence clusters were reported to appear linked to parvovirus B19, influenza, CMV and Epstein-Barr virus. According to the authors, the approach could potentially be generalized to other disease states and immunological phenotypes. Only TCR beta chains were sequenced in this cohort, and the absence of alpha or paired-chain data limited detectable features. In a later analysis, HLA-associated TCR beta chains were found to be more clonally expanded and to have lower generation probabilities than equally common non-associated chains. A cluster of highly shared sequence variants was judged likely to represent a technical artifact of the sequencing pipeline. In both the original and validation cohorts, the classifier was reported to diagnose cytomegalovirus status with high specificity and sensitivity. Most TCR sequences were seen in very few donors, while some public TCRs were found in many individuals. In vitro tests confirmed that a few of the cytomegalovirus-associated TCR beta chains recognize cytomegalovirus antigens. In an earlier analysis of over 550 of the donors, most TCR beta V segments were observed in productive rearrangements about 87% or about 30% of the time, broadly matching IMGT annotations. Correlated functional status among segregating V segments might be attributable to linkage disequilibrium, but an unknown experimental factor could not be ruled out. Sequencing depth was assumed to be roughly uniform across donors in the presence/absence analyses, though that assumption may not hold. According to a later analysis, most CMV-associated TCR beta chains appeared to be HLA-restricted, and the HLA associations seemed to be driven largely by CMV exposure. The 87-base-pair reads could not distinguish some IMGT-functional V segments, including TRBV6-2 and TRBV6-3, so those segments were excluded. A later analysis found that TCR association rates varied across HLA loci, with DRB1 alleles showing the most associated TCRs and HLA-C alleles the fewest. An association between a missense DCLRE1C variant and V-gene and J-gene trimming of TCR beta chains was found in a later genetic analysis and replicated in an independent cohort. A further reported finding was that TCR beta sequences accurately predicted the HLA-A and HLA-B alleles for most subjects in the first cohort. Strong co-occurrence of HLA alleles, especially DR and DQ, made assigning TCR associations to individual alleles difficult.

Turning to this clone: Its cognate antigen has yet to be identified. An end of the junction differs from the germline gene, which may be a read error.

Library preparation used the immunoSEQ multiplex PCR assay. For the multiplex PCR, a mixture combining 60 forward primers for TCR Vbeta segments and 13 reverse primers for TCR Jbeta segments was used. A multiplex PCR assay on genomic DNA amplified the CDR3 region of rearranged TCR beta genes. On the Illumina HiSeq System, the amplified TCR beta libraries were sequenced as 87-base-pair reads. The authors' pipeline ran thus. A later analysis tallied around 82 million unique TCR beta chains across the 700 or so repertoires, and some 10 million of those chains were shared by two or more donors. A nearest-neighbor algorithm error-corrected the raw reads and collapsed the reads into unique sequences, merging closely related sequences to remove PCR and sequencing errors. CDR3 sequences were aligned to IMGT reference sequences to assign V, D and J gene segments. Each retained sequence needed at least a six-nucleotide match to both a V gene segment and a J gene segment. Rearrangements were classified as productive when the CDR3 lacked stop codons and remained in frame with V and J, and all other rearrangements were classified as non-productive. CDR3 was defined by IMGT convention, running from the second conserved V-encoded cysteine to the conserved J-encoded phenylalanine. The earlier analysis of 587 of the donors excluded sequences that lacked an unambiguous match to a single V gene segment. In an earlier analysis of around 600 of the donors, V segments were called functional above 56.7% productive rearrangements and were called segregating when the between-donor standard deviation exceeded 5%. A statistical classification framework was built to diagnose cytomegalovirus status from the catalog of TCR beta chain sequences. In a later analysis, TCR nucleotide sequences were compared against IMGT/GENE-DB human TR gene sequences so that V and J genes could be assigned. A later analysis assigned CDR3 sequences and most-parsimonious VDJ recombination scenarios with the TCRdist pipeline. In a later analysis, each TCR beta chain was defined by its CDR3 amino acid sequence together with its V-gene family, and reads lacking a unique V-gene family were excluded. As a way to deal with suspected cross-contamination and a sequencing artifact, a later analysis dropped hundreds of nucleotide sequences that were highly shared and had low generation probability. In a later analysis, a clonal expansion index for each public chain was calculated from normalized within-repertoire ranks of inferred template counts. In a later analysis, generation probabilities were computed using a VDJ recombination model fitted to out-of-frame rearrangements, and the results were checked against IGoR. Hypergeometric tests were used in a later analysis to score TCR-TCR, TCR-HLA and TCR-CMV co-occurrence, with a repertoire-size bias correction applied to the TCR pairs. False discovery rates were estimated in a later analysis by permuting HLA or CMV assignments 20 times. In a later analysis, co-occurring TCRs were grouped with DBSCAN, and TCRdist sequence similarity was added when clustering was performed within HLA-allele-positive subsets. Repertoires with fewer than 30,000 or more than 120,000 public chains, plus five repertoires with anomalous nucleotide sharing, were excluded from co-occurrence clustering. TCRdb provides this immuneACCESS table in a form limited to in-frame rearrangements. Some clones are lacking; in checked studies, under half of them reflect an unresolved V gene, and why the rest are absent is not known. The D gene and trimming were derived from the DNA, and the V and J assignments and clone size from that table. The sample contains over 150,000 clones, 75% to 90% of them found a single time. The ten top clones hold around 1.6% of the sample.

The germline V gene (reference sequence) supplies CDR1 LNHDA and CDR2 SQIVND. From the cysteine up to the phenylalanine, the CDR3 has a length of 21 residues. Only the CDR3 part of the read is kept: 63 bases, read in frame from the first base. The cohort consisted of fewer than 700 healthy bone marrow donors. At the time of sampling, every cohort member was nominally healthy, though immune exposures that went unrecorded were likely present. The donor was CMV seronegative and belonged to the group of around 350 seronegative cohort members. A peripheral blood sample was collected from each donor, and TCR beta sequencing was performed on peripheral blood mononuclear cells. The Qiagen DNeasy Blood Extraction Kit was used to extract genomic DNA from the blood cell samples.

Material for sequencing was PBMCs. Here the chain combines TRBV19 and TRBJ1-1; 5 matching bases give a weak D call of TRBD1. The origin of this receptor is a man over 45 in good health and CMV-seronegative. The CDR3 is CARSPSSIICPCKGADTEAFF. The base sequence is TGTGCCCGTAGCCCCAGTAGTATAATATGCCCCTGTAAAGGGGCGGACACTGAAGCTTTCTTT.